A selection of T cell receptor beta chains follows, all from one sample in a study of blood T cell repertoires in COVID-19. Some clones are missing from TCRdb's copy, which holds only in-frame ones; the method was immunoSEQ multiplex PCR. Of 150,000 to 200,000 clones in the sample, 92% were seen once. The sample was peripheral blood. All receptors derive from a man between 25 and 39 years old with COVID-19, enrolled during active disease. The CDR3 runs from the conserved cysteine through the conserved F or W. A D gene is named only where the DNA matches it firmly. Rows may omit the clone size; those that give it use once, few, many or a size class.

clone size	V gene	D gene	J gene	CDR3 DNA	CDR3 protein
NA	TRBV27	NA	TRBJ1-5	TGTGCCAGCAGAGGGAGTCAGCCCCAGCATTTT	CASRGSQPQHF
NA	TRBV5-1	NA	TRBJ1-2	TGCGCCAGCAGCCTAAACAGGGTAGAGGGCTACACCTTC	CASSLNRVEGYTF
NA	TRBV28	NA	TRBJ2-2	TGTGCCAGCACCCCACTTGGAGGGCCTAACACCGGGGAGCTGTTTTTT	CASTPLGGPNTGELFF
NA	TRBV15	NA	TRBJ2-1	TGTGCCACCAGCAGAGATATCGGAGTCTATGAGCAGTTCTTC	CATSRDIGVYEQFF
NA	TRBV4-3	NA	TRBJ2-7	TGCGCCAACGGGAGTAGCTACGAGCAGTACTTC	CANGSSYEQYF
NA	TRBV7-3	NA	TRBJ2-7	TGTGCCAGCAGCGAAGTTGGGACATGGGTAAACGAGCAGTACTTC	CASSEVGTWVNEQYF
NA	TRBV3-1/TRBV3-2	TRBD2	TRBJ2-1	TGTGCCAGCAGCCCCCTCTCTAGCGGGGGGGGATACAATGAGCAGTTCTTC	CASSPLSSGGGYNEQFF
once	TRBV4-2	TRBD1	TRBJ1-2	TGTGCCAGCAGCCAAGATCTGCGACAGGGGACACTTTACACCTTC	CASSQDLRQGTLYTF
NA	TRBV6-2/TRBV6-3	TRBD2	TRBJ2-1	TGTGCCAGCAGTTACTTGCGGGAGCGTCGACTACTACGGTACAATGAGCAGTTCTTC	CASSYLRERRLLRYNEQFF
NA	TRBV7-2	TRBD1	TRBJ1-2	TGTGCCAGCAGCCTGGGAGGGACAGGGGGCTCAAACTATGGCTACACCTTC	CASSLGGTGGSNYGYTF
NA	TRBV7-2	TRBD1	TRBJ2-7	TGTGCCAGCAGCCCATCCATCCGGGACAGGGGGCACGAGCAGTACTTC	CASSPSIRDRGHEQYF
NA	TRBV5-5	NA	TRBJ2-3	TGTGCCAGCAGCCCGGACTACCCAGATACGCAGTATTTT	CASSPDYPDTQYF
NA	TRBV5-6	NA	TRBJ1-1	TGTGCCAGCAGCCTCGGACAGATTTCGAACACTGAAGCTTTCTTT	CASSLGQISNTEAFF
NA	TRBV11-2	NA	TRBJ1-4	TGTGCCAGCAGCTCACAGGGCGTCTACAACGAAAAACTGTTTTTT	CASSSQGVYNEKLFF
NA	TRBV6-2/TRBV6-3	TRBD2	TRBJ2-1	TGTGCCAGCAGTTACGGGACTAGCGGGACCGTTGAGCAGTTCTTC	CASSYGTSGTVEQFF
NA	TRBV11-2	TRBD1	TRBJ2-7	TGTGCCAGCAGCTTAATGGGACAGGGGGCTTCCTACGAGCAGTACTTC	CASSLMGQGASYEQYF
few	TRBV27	NA	TRBJ1-1	TGTGCCAGCAGTTCAAGGGACACCCTCACTGAAGCTTTCTTT	CASSSRDTLTEAFF
NA	TRBV21-1	NA	TRBJ2-7	TGTGCCAGCAGCAAAGTCCCCCGGCTAGGCTCCTACGAGCAGTACTTC	CASSKVPRLGSYEQYF